This TCR beta chain derives from a study of memory CD4+ T cells and cytomegalovirus serostatus. Study-level points and caveats: The CMV-associated TCR signature appears largely within the CD4+ memory repertoire. About 40% of the roughly 150 known CMV-associated TCRbeta sequences appeared in CD4+ memory.

In germline, CDR1 is SNHLY, CDR2 FYNNEI. V was clipped by 6 bases and J by 0 bases; unmatched bases: 6. CDR3 size: 18 residues. Single viable CD3+CD4+CD8-CD45RO+ cells were sorted as the memory CD4+ T cells. Serostatus was set by detecting CMV pp150, pp28, p38, p52 IgG. Authors' methods: After removing out-of-frame reads, over 2 million distinct TCRbeta sequences remained. Clones were sequenced by immunoSEQ multiplex PCR, and TCRdb holds only the in-frame ones, with some missing. That table is the source of V, J and clone size, and D and trimming were worked out from the DNA. Among approximately 53,000 clones listed, 82% were seen once. Details on this clone: Its target is unknown.

The material sequenced was memory CD4+ T cells from blood. V usage is TRBV2 and J usage is TRBJ2-6; TRBD2 matches 12 bases. This clonotype originated in an adult in good health and CMV-seronegative. The CDR3 region has the DNA TGTGCCAGCAGGGCCGGACTAGCGGGGACCTCTGGGGCCAACGTCCTGACTTTC. Encoded protein: CASRAGLAGTSGANVLTF.